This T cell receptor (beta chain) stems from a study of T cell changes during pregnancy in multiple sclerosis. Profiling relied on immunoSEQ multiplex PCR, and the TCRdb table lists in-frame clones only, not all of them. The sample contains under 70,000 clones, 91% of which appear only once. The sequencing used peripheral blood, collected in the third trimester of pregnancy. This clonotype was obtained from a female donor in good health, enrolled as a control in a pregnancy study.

This chain's CDR3 is CASSLGQGLYF. The CDR3 DNA sequence: TGTGCCAGCAGCCTCGGACAGGGCCTGTACTTC. The chain couples TRBV6-1 to TRBJ2-7, with TRBD1 matching 8 bases. The CDR3 is 11 amino acids. The V gene end was trimmed by 6 bases and the J gene end by 12 bases; junction bases not matched to a gene: 7. CDR1 is MNHNS and CDR2 is SASEGT in the germline V gene.